The rows below give T cell receptor beta chains drawn from one sample of a study of T cells expressing NK-cell markers. TCRdb reprocessed the 5' RACE reads and stores each CDR3 protein as one record, lacking DNA. The listing contains 500,000 or so distinct CDR3 sequences. The sample taken for sequencing was blood T cells: a sorted CD56 or NKG2C T cell subset, CD4+ or CD8+ T cells, or bulk PBMC T cells (not recorded which). Receptor source: a man between 18 and 35 years old in good health. Both conserved end residues are part of each CDR3.

v_gene,j_gene,CDR3aa
TRBV11-2,TRBJ1-2,CASSPITSYGYTF
TRBV20-1,TRBJ1-2,CSAPGRPSDYGYTF
TRBV27,TRBJ2-7,CASSFYDSSYEQYF
TRBV20-1,TRBJ1-5,CSAREGGFSNQPQHF
TRBV7-2,TRBJ2-1,CASSQGPLVNEQFF
TRBV5-1,TRBJ2-3,CASNSPAQRGDTQYF
TRBV10-3,TRBJ1-1,CAISAQTGGTGEAFF
TRBV7-2,TRBJ2-4,CASSFGLANIQYF
TRBV30,TRBJ2-1,CAWSQTSGRVNEQFF
TRBV20-1,TRBJ2-1,CSASGLAVGGNEQFF
TRBV6-2/TRBV6-3,TRBJ2-1,CASSYPRVSFNEQFF
TRBV4-3,TRBJ2-5,CASSQDWVASAETQYF
TRBV5-1,TRBJ2-1,CASTYLGGNEQFF
TRBV6-2/TRBV6-3,TRBJ2-2,CASSYFRQPMATGELFF
TRBV7-9,TRBJ1-5,CASSPTRGTGLLSQPQHF
TRBV28,TRBJ2-1,CATMDQGDTEQFF
TRBV4-3,TRBJ1-4,CASSQDRQGAPQLSNEKLFF
TRBV20-1,TRBJ1-6,CSARRTGDNSPLHF
TRBV6-5,TRBJ2-7,CASSPTGNEQYF
TRBV4-2,TRBJ2-7,CASSQIRGLAGSDYEQYF
TRBV2,TRBJ2-1,CASRLIRDLAPQEQFF
TRBV7-9,TRBJ1-2,CASSLVVVFGYTF
TRBV5-1,TRBJ2-5,CASSRGRAQETQYF
TRBV4-3,TRBJ2-1,CASSQGTGGGKSYNEQFF
TRBV6-2/TRBV6-3,TRBJ2-1,CASRRYGYEQFF
TRBV3-1,TRBJ2-1,CASSLRPFSSYNEQFF
TRBV4-3,TRBJ2-3,CASSQDLPGAGAVDTQYF
TRBV12-3/TRBV12-4,TRBJ2-7,CASSLGQGPYEQYF
TRBV9,TRBJ2-1,CASSVGQAVSEQFF
TRBV20-1,TRBJ2-2,CSASLEGSHTGELFF
TRBV12-3/TRBV12-4,TRBJ1-5,CASSLYGPGTDSNQPQHF
TRBV11-2,TRBJ2-7,CASSFVDRGLYEQYF
TRBV18,TRBJ2-6,CASSPRAEGANVLTF